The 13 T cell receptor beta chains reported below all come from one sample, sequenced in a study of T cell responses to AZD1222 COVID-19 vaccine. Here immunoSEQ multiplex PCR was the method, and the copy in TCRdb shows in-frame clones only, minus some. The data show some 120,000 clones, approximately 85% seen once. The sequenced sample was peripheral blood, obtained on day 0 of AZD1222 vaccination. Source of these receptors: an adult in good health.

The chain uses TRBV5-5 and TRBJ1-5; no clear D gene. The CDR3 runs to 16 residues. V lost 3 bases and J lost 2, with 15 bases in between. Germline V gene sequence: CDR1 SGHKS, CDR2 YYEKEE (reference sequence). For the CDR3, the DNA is TGTGCCAGCAGCTCCGGTCCGGGAACGGGCAATCAGCCCCAGCATTTT. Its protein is CASSSGPGTGNQPQHF.

The CDR3 sequence is CASTRRDYNQPQHF. In nucleotides, the CDR3 is TGTGCCAGTACCCGAAGAGATTACAATCAGCCCCAGCATTTT. The chain uses TRBV19 and TRBJ1-5; D ambiguous. Germline CDR1 and CDR2: LNHDA and SQIVND (reference sequence). The CDR3 sequence is 14 residues long. The germline V and J ends were trimmed by 7 bases and 3 bases, with 13 bases remaining between them.

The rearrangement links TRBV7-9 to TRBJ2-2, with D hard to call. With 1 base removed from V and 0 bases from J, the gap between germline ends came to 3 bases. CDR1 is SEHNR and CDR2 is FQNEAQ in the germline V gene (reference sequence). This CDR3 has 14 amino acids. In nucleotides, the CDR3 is TGTGCCAGCAGCTTAGGTACGAACACCGGGGAGCTGTTTTTT. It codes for CASSLGTNTGELFF.

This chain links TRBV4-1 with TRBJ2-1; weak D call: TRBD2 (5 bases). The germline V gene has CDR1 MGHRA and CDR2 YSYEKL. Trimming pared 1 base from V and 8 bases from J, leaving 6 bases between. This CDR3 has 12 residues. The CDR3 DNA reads TGCGCCAGCAGCCAAGGAGCGGATGAGCAGTTCTTC. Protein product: CASSQGADEQFF.

Written as DNA, the CDR3 is TGTGCCAGCAGCTTAGATAGGCGGGCGACCTACGAGCAGTACTTC. It yields the protein CASSLDRRATYEQYF. The genes are TRBV7-8 and TRBJ2-7; TRBD2 is a possible D gene (5 bases). The V end lost 1 base, the J end lost 2 bases, and 12 bases lay between the germline ends. Germline CDR1 is SGHVS and CDR2 is FQNEAQ. The CDR3 contains 15 residues.

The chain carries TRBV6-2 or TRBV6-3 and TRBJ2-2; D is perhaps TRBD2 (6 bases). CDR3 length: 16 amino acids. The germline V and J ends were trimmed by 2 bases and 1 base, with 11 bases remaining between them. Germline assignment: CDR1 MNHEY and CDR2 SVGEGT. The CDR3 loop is CASSYGPGENTGELFF. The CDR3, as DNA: TGTGCCAGCAGTTACGGCCCGGGGGAGAACACCGGGGAGCTGTTTTTT.

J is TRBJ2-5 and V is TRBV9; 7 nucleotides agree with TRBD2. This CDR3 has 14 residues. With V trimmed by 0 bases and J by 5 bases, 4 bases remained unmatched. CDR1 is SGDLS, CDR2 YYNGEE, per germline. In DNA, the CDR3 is TGTGCCAGCAGCGTAGAGGGACTAACGGAGACCCAGTACTTC. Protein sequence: CASSVEGLTETQYF.

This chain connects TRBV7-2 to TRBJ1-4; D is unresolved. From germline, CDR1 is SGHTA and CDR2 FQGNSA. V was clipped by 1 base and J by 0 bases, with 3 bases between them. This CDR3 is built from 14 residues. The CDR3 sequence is CASSLVPTNEKLFF. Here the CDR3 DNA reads TGTGCCAGCAGCTTAGTTCCAACTAATGAAAAACTGTTTTTT.

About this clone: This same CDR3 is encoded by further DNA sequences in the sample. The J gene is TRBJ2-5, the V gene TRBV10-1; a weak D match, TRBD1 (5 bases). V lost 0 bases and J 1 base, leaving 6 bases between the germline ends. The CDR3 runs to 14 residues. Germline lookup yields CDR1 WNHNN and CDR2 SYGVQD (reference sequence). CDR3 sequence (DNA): TGCGCCAGCAGTGAGTCGGGGCGCCAAGAGACCCAGTACTTC. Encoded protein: CASSESGRQETQYF.

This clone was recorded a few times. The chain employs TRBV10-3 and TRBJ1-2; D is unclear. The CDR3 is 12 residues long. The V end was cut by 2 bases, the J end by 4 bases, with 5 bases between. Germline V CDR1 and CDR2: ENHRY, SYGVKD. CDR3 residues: CAISETTYGYTF. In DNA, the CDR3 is TGTGCCATCAGTGAGACCACCTATGGCTACACCTTC.

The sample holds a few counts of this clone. CDR3 coding DNA: TGTGCCAGCAGTTTAGCGGGGGGAGAGACCCAGTACTTC. This translates into CASSLAGGETQYF. The V gene is TRBV12-3 or TRBV12-4, the J gene TRBJ2-5, with a possible D match to TRBD2 (6 bases). The V gene lost 0 bases and the J gene lost 4 bases, with 6 bases spanning the gap. The CDR3 loop spans 13 amino acids.

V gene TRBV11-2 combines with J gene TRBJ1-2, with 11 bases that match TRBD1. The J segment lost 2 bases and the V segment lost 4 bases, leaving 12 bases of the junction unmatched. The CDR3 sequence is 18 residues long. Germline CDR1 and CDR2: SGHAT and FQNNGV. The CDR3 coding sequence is TGTGCCAGCAGCTCCCCGGAGGGACAGGGGGATCCAAACTATGGCTACACCTTC. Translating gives CASSSPEGQGDPNYGYTF.

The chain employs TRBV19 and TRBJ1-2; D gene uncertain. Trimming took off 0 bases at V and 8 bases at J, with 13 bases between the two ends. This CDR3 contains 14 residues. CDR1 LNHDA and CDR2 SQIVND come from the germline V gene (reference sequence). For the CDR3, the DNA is TGTGCCAGTAGTATAGACGGGGTTTCGAACGGCTACACCTTC. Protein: CASSIDGVSNGYTF.